This T cell receptor (beta chain) was sequenced during a study of shared clonotypes between healthy human individuals. Study summary: Each donor contributed plates that comprised three CD4 naive, three CD4 memory, two CD8 naive and one CD8 memory.

The germline V gene encodes CDR1 LGHNA and CDR2 YNFKEQ. V lost 0 bases and J lost 2; bases outside the gene matches: 1. This CDR3 has 15 residues. Overall study results and limits: Among donors, the sharing of clonotypes was expected to be influenced by sequencing depth.

Several immunoSEQ 96-well plates shared each subset's DNA, each plate a replicate. Method: immunoSEQ multiplex PCR; TCRdb's copy keeps in-frame clones and lacks some. This table has roughly 590,000 clones, 95% appearing once. CD8 cells regarded as naive lacked CD45RO, were positively chosen for CCR7, and omitted terminally differentiated effector memory CD45RA+ cells. There were only Caucasian adults among the donors, and all lived in Nashville, Tennessee. With respect to this clone: Its antigen is unknown. The sample carries other DNA sequences with the same CDR3.

This chain connects TRBV4-2 to TRBJ2-7, with 10 bases fitting TRBD2. This TCR was recovered from a woman in her twenties or thirties in good health. Sequenced material: naive CD8+ T cells sorted from blood. The CDR3 region is CASSQETSGTYEQYF. The CDR3 DNA is TGTGCCAGCAGCCAAGAAACTAGCGGGACCTACGAGCAGTACTTC.